This passage covers 7 T cell receptor beta chains from one sample sequenced in a study of blood T cell repertoires in COVID-19. The data were produced by immunoSEQ multiplex PCR, yet TCRdb's version contains in-frame clones alone and is incomplete. The sample consists of roughly 230,000 clones, around 82% of them appearing once. What was sequenced was peripheral blood. The receptor set was obtained from a man aged 40-50 years with active or convalescent COVID-19.

The chain carries TRBV12-3 or TRBV12-4 and TRBJ2-3; D not certain. The germline V and J ends were trimmed by 5 bases and 0 bases, with 3 bases remaining between them. This CDR3 contains 12 residues. CDR3 sequence reads: CASSLSTDTQYF. The CDR3, as DNA: TGTGCCAGCAGTCTGAGCACAGATACGCAGTATTTT.

Written as DNA, the CDR3 is TGTGCCAGCAGCTTCGGGACAGGCCACTCTGGGGCCAACGTCCTGACTTTC. It codes for CASSFGTGHSGANVLTF. V and J are TRBV5-6 and TRBJ2-6; 8 positions match TRBD1. Per the germline V gene, CDR1 is SGHDT and CDR2 is YYEEEE. J was trimmed by 0 bases and V by 2 bases; bases with no gene match: 4. The CDR3 has 17 residues.

The table lists this clone with a few counts. The chain employs TRBV11-3 and TRBJ2-5; 10 nucleotides match TRBD1. Germline V gene lookup returns CDR1 SGHNT and CDR2 YENEEA. CDR3 length: 15 residues. V lost 5 bases, J lost 4 bases, and 7 bases stayed unmatched. The CDR3 loop reads CASSIPGTGAETQYF. CDR3 bases: TGTGCCAGCAGCATTCCCGGGACAGGGGCAGAGACCCAGTACTTC.

The chain combines TRBV5-1 with TRBJ2-7, with D possibly matching TRBD2 (6 bases). V was shortened by 3 bases and J by 5 bases, with 18 bases between the two germline ends. Germline V gene lookup returns CDR1 SGHRS and CDR2 YFSETQ. This CDR3 has 15 residues. The CDR3 bases are TGCGCCAGCAGCTCCGACGGGTGGGGCGGGGACGAGCAGTACTTC. It codes for CASSSDGWGGDEQYF.

The V gene is TRBV13, the J gene TRBJ2-7; D is possibly TRBD1 (8 bases). V was shortened by 3 bases and J by 3 bases, with 21 bases between the two germline ends. Germline V gene data show CDR1 as PRHDT and CDR2 as FYEKMQ (reference sequence). This CDR3 has 17 residues. CDR3: CASSFRSGQGLIYEQYF. CDR3 DNA: TGTGCCAGCAGCTTTCGGTCTGGACAGGGACTAATCTACGAGCAGTACTTC.

The CDR3, as DNA: TGTGCTAGTGGTGCTCAGGGGAGTGGTGAAAAACTGTTTTTT. Translation gives CASGAQGSGEKLFF. The rearrangement links TRBV12-5 to TRBJ1-4; D may be TRBD1 (6 bases). V lost 5 bases, J lost 7 bases, and 14 bases lay in between. This CDR3 spans 14 amino acids. The V gene's germline CDR1 is LGHNT and CDR2 FRNRAP.

This clone occurred once. The rearrangement links TRBV19 to TRBJ1-2, with D possibly TRBD1 on 5 matching bases. Germline-derived CDR1 and CDR2 are LNHDA and SQIVND (reference sequence). Deletions cut 3 bases from V and 8 bases from J, with 13 bases between. This CDR3 has 13 amino acids. The CDR3 DNA reads TGTGCCAGTAGTATGAGGGGAGGCCTCGGCTACACCTTC. Translation: CASSMRGGLGYTF.